One sample yielded the 30 T cell receptor beta chains listed below, sequenced in a study of T cell changes during pregnancy in multiple sclerosis. Only in-frame clones appear in the TCRdb table, and some are missing; sequencing was by immunoSEQ multiplex PCR. The sample shows around 15,000 clones, less than 90% of them seen only once. Here the sequenced sample was CD8+ T cells from peripheral blood mononuclear cells, taken in the third trimester of pregnancy. These receptor sequences come from a female donor in good health, enrolled as a control in a pregnancy study.

This sequence joins TRBV9 and TRBJ2-7; 8 bases match TRBD1. There are 14 residues in the CDR3. Germline V CDR1 and CDR2: SGDLS, YYNGEE. V lost 4 bases to trimming and J lost 3 bases; unmatched junction nucleotides: 6. The CDR3 bases are TGTGCCAGCAGCAGGGGGGACAGGAGCTACGAGCAGTACTTC. It translates to CASSRGDRSYEQYF.

The CDR3 DNA reads TGTGCCTGGAGAGGGTGGGGGACAGACCATAACTATGGCTACACCTTC. Translation: CAWRGWGTDHNYGYTF. This chain joins TRBV30 and TRBJ1-2, with 7 bases fitting TRBD1. Germline lookup yields CDR1 GTSNPN and CDR2 SVGIG (reference sequence). J gave up 1 base and V 3 bases, and 11 bases lay outside the gene matches. This CDR3 contains 16 residues.

This clone is categorized as medium-sized. The chain uses TRBV7-8 and TRBJ1-1; D remains unclear. Trimming shortened V by 1 base and J by 4 bases, and 7 bases separated the two germline ends. The CDR3 has 13 residues. The germline V gene has CDR1 SGHVS and CDR2 FQNEAQ. CDR3 residues: CASSLGTVTEAFF. DNA for the CDR3: TGTGCCAGCAGCTTAGGCACAGTCACTGAAGCTTTCTTT.

This chain connects TRBV20-1 to TRBJ1-1; D not resolved. With 7 bases removed from V and 2 bases from J, the gap between germline ends came to 8 bases. In germline, CDR1 is DFQATT, CDR2 SNEGSKA (reference sequence). The CDR3 consists of 11 residues. CDR3: CSVSVNTEAFF. In DNA, the CDR3 is TGCAGTGTGTCGGTCAACACTGAAGCTTTCTTT.

The chain combines TRBV21-1 with TRBJ1-4; the listed D gene, TRBD1, was not tested against the DNA. TRBV21-1 is designated a pseudogene. The CDR3 consists of 16 residues. The CDR3 nucleotides read TGTGCCAGCAGCAAATCCCAGGGGGGCACTAATGAAAAACTGTTTTTT. Its translation is CASSKSQGGTNEKLFF.

The rearrangement joins TRBV4-3 to TRBJ2-6; D unresolved. This CDR3 has 14 residues. CDR1 is LGHNA, CDR2 YSLEER, per germline. The germline V and J ends were trimmed by 0 bases and 6 bases, with 6 bases remaining between them. CDR3 amino acids: CASSQDWQANVLTF. The CDR3, as DNA: TGCGCCAGCAGCCAAGATTGGCAGGCCAACGTCCTGACTTTC.

V and J are TRBV21-1 and TRBJ2-7; TRBD2, as called in the table, went unchecked against the DNA. TRBV21-1 is deemed a pseudogene. There are 16 residues in the CDR3. CDR3 nucleotide sequence: TGTGCCAGCAGCCGCCGTGTTCTAGCGGCCTCATACGAGCAGTACTTC. Residues: CASSRRVLAASYEQYF.

This sequence joins TRBV7-2 and TRBJ2-1; TRBD2 aligns across 7 bases. The V segment lost 4 bases and the J segment 4 bases; nucleotides outside the gene matches: 4. This CDR3 region has 14 residues. Germline assignment: CDR1 SGHTA and CDR2 FQGNSA. The CDR3 spells CASSWSGEYNEQFF. For the CDR3, the DNA is TGTGCCAGCAGCTGGAGCGGGGAATACAATGAGCAGTTCTTC.

This clone has a handful of counts. V and J are TRBV12-5 and TRBJ1-1; 7 bases map to TRBD1. The CDR3 length is 15 residues. With V trimmed by 3 bases and J by 4 bases, 8 bases remained unmatched. Germline-derived CDR1 and CDR2 are LGHNT and FRNRAP. For the CDR3, the DNA is TGTGCTAGTGGTTTTTTGGGGACAGTGTTCACTGAAGCTTTCTTT. It encodes CASGFLGTVFTEAFF.

This chain joins TRBV4-3 and TRBJ1-1; 10 nucleotides line up with TRBD1. CDR1 is LGHNA, CDR2 YSLEER, per germline. This CDR3 spans 18 amino acids. The V gene end was trimmed by 1 base and the J gene end by 3 bases; junction bases not matched to a gene: 11. This chain's CDR3 is CASSQGPGQGPIYTEAFF. For the CDR3, the DNA is TGCGCCAGCAGCCAAGGCCCGGGACAGGGGCCTATCTACACTGAAGCTTTCTTT.

The CDR3 protein is CASNFELGTDTQYF. The CDR3 DNA is TGTGCCAGCAATTTTGAGTTGGGCACAGATACGCAGTATTTT. The J gene is TRBJ2-3, the V gene TRBV6-1; D remains unclear. The CDR3 covers 14 residues. The ends were cut back, 7 bases at V and 1 base at J, with 12 bases in the middle. Germline CDR1 reads MNHNS; CDR2 reads SASEGT.

This chain links TRBV4-2 with TRBJ2-3; 10 nucleotides align to TRBD2. CDR3 length: 19 amino acids. Germline V CDR1 and CDR2: LGHNA, YNFKEQ. Losses at the gene ends were 1 base for V and 2 bases for J; bases not matched to a gene: 12. DNA for the CDR3: TGTGCCAGCAGCCAAGCCGCCGGGACTAGCGCCACATCCACAGATACGCAGTATTTT. This codes for CASSQAAGTSATSTDTQYF.

The CDR3 DNA follows: TGCGCCAGCAGCCAAGATGGGCAGGACTATGGCTACACCTTC. Translated, it gives CASSQDGQDYGYTF. The rearrangement uses TRBV4-3 and TRBJ1-2; D is unclear. Germline V gene data show CDR1 as LGHNA and CDR2 as YSLEER. Deletions cut 0 bases from V and 3 bases from J, with 8 bases between. This CDR3 comprises 14 residues.

This clone was observed a few times. The chain combines TRBV27 with TRBJ1-2, with D uncertain. CDR3 length equals 14 residues. Germline V gene data show CDR1 as MNHEY and CDR2 as SMNVEV (reference sequence). Trimming removed 2 bases from V and 4 bases from J, with 11 bases in between. DNA of the CDR3: TGTGCCAGCAGTTTAGGAGCAGCCTTCTATGGCTACACCTTC. Translation gives CASSLGAAFYGYTF.

The DNA for the CDR3 is TGCAGCGTTGAAGAAGGAGAACCCCGGGGGACCCAGTACTTC. This gives the protein CSVEEGEPRGTQYF. The rearrangement joins TRBV29-1 to TRBJ2-5; D is perhaps TRBD2 (5 bases). Trimming shortened V by 0 bases and J by 7 bases, and 15 bases separated the two germline ends. CDR1 is SQVTM, CDR2 ANQGSEA, per germline. The CDR3 consists of 14 residues. Supplemented by reference TRBV29-1 and TRBJ2-5, the full variable domain reads SAVISQKPSRDICQRGTSLTIQCQVDSQVTMMFWYRQQPGQSLTLIATANQGSEATYESGFVIDKFPISRPNLTFSTLTVSNMSPEDSSIYLCSVEEGEPRGTQYFGPGTRLLVL.

In its sample, this clone is medium-sized. The chain couples TRBV19 to TRBJ2-1; maybe TRBD2 (6 bases). Trimming shortened V by 3 bases and J by 3 bases, and 9 bases separated the two germline ends. The length of the CDR3 is 14 residues. CDR1 is LNHDA, CDR2 SQIVND, per germline (reference sequence). Here the CDR3 DNA reads TGTGCCAGTAGTATGGGAGCGGGCTACAATGAGCAGTTCTTC. Translating it yields CASSMGAGYNEQFF.

This clone has only one observation. V is TRBV7-9 and J is TRBJ2-1; D not resolved. In germline, CDR1 is SEHNR, CDR2 FQNEAQ (reference sequence). V lost 0 bases and J lost 5, with 11 bases in between. This CDR3 has 15 amino acids. The CDR3 sequence: CASSLAERRDNEQFF. Written as DNA, the CDR3 is TGTGCCAGCAGCTTAGCCGAGAGACGGGACAATGAGCAGTTCTTC.

The rearrangement links TRBV6-6 to TRBJ1-1; the match to TRBD1 covers 8 bases. The CDR3 spans 16 residues. The germline CDR1 and CDR2 sequences are MNHNY and SVGAGI (reference sequence). Trimming cost V 1 base and J 3 bases; bases outside gene matches: 7. CDR3 sequence (DNA): TGTGCCAGCAGTTACTGGACAGGGTTAGGGGACACTGAAGCTTTCTTT. Translation: CASSYWTGLGDTEAFF.

The rearrangement uses TRBV13 and TRBJ1-1; 9 bases agree with TRBD1. V dropped 4 bases and J dropped 5; count of bases not matched to a gene: 11. The CDR3 has 16 amino acids. Germline CDR1 is PRHDT and CDR2 is FYEKMQ (reference sequence). In nucleotides, the CDR3 is TGTGCCAGCAGCTATACGACAGGGGGGGGAGGTACTGAAGCTTTCTTT. It codes for CASSYTTGGGGTEAFF.

The chain has TRBV12-5 and TRBJ2-1; TRBD1 is a possible D gene (6 bases). Germline V CDR1 and CDR2: LGHNT, FRNRAP. The CDR3 sequence is 16 residues long. Trimming shortened V by 7 bases and J by 4 bases, and 20 bases separated the two germline ends. The CDR3 DNA reads TGTGCTAGTGCCACGACAGGAGGTCAGACATACAATGAGCAGTTCTTC. Protein sequence: CASATTGGQTYNEQFF.

As concerns this clone: Other DNA sequences in this sample translate to the same CDR3. The chain employs TRBV4-3 and TRBJ2-1; D possibly corresponds to TRBD2 (6 bases). The CDR3 spans 16 residues. V lost 0 bases and J lost 1, with 10 bases in between. Germline V CDR1 and CDR2: LGHNA, YSLEER. CDR3 in amino acids: CASSQDRDFSYNEQFF. The CDR3 coding sequence is TGCGCCAGCAGCCAAGACAGGGACTTTTCCTACAATGAGCAGTTCTTC.

This clone was observed once. This rearrangement joins TRBV7-6 to TRBJ2-3; 9 bases are shared with TRBD2. CDR3 length: 16 residues. Germline trimming cut 4 bases from V and 11 bases from J; bases unmatched to any gene: 16. Germline V gives CDR1 SGHVS, CDR2 FNYEAQ. The CDR3 protein is CASSSLFQRGDEGQYF. CDR3 in DNA: TGTGCCAGCAGCTCCCTTTTTCAGCGGGGGGATGAGGGGCAGTATTTT.

This chain connects TRBV4-1 to TRBJ2-3, with a tentative D call TRBD2 (5 bases). Germline-derived CDR1 and CDR2 are MGHRA and YSYEKL. This CDR3 comprises 15 residues. Trimming removed 5 bases at V and 1 base at J, with 13 bases between. The DNA of the CDR3 is TGCGCCAGCAGCTTCTGGAAGGAGGGCACAGATACGCAGTATTTT. The encoded protein is CASSFWKEGTDTQYF.

The CDR3: CASSRGGLNYGYTF. Written as DNA, the CDR3 is TGTGCCAGCAGCCGGGGGGGCCTTAACTATGGCTACACCTTC. This chain uses TRBV27 with TRBJ1-2, with D possibly TRBD1 on 6 matching bases. The CDR3 loop spans 14 amino acids. Germline CDR1 MNHEY, CDR2 SMNVEV (reference sequence). Trimming stripped 6 bases from V and 1 base from J, with 12 bases between.

The V and J genes are TRBV13 and TRBJ2-7; possibly TRBD2 for D (7 bases). Germline-derived CDR1 and CDR2 are PRHDT and FYEKMQ (reference sequence). This CDR3 is 15 amino acids long. Trimming shortened V by 6 bases and J by 4 bases, and 19 bases separated the two germline ends. The CDR3 DNA is TGTGCCAGCAGTTCCTCTGGGGGGCGGGGGTACGAGCAGTACTTC. Translating it yields CASSSSGGRGYEQYF.

The chain joins TRBV14 to TRBJ2-2; a possible D gene is TRBD1 (5 bases). Germline CDR1 is SGHDN and CDR2 is FVKESK. V was shortened by 1 base and J by 7 bases, with 19 bases between the two germline ends. This CDR3 comprises 17 residues. The CDR3: CASSQGAKIGAGGELFF. As DNA, the CDR3 is TGTGCCAGCAGCCAAGGAGCGAAGATAGGGGCAGGCGGGGAGCTGTTTTTT. The variable domain in full, completed from reference TRBV14 and TRBJ2-2, reads EAGVTQFPSHSVIEKGQTVTLRCDPISGHDNLYWYRRVMGKEIKFLLHFVKESKQDESGMPNNRFLAERTGGTYSTLKVQPAELEDSGVYFCASSQGAKIGAGGELFFGEGSRLTVL.

The chain joins TRBV29-1 to TRBJ2-1; D may be TRBD2 (7 bases). CDR1 is SQVTM and CDR2 is ANQGSEA in the germline V gene. Trimming removed 2 bases from V and 3 bases from J, with 20 bases in between. This CDR3 has 17 amino acids. DNA of the CDR3: TGCAGCGTTGAACAAGGGGGGCTAGCGGTCCTCTACAATGAGCAGTTCTTC. This sequence encodes CSVEQGGLAVLYNEQFF.

The J gene is TRBJ1-1, the V gene TRBV27, with D possibly being TRBD1 (6 bases). The ends were cut back, 0 bases at V and 4 bases at J, with 9 bases in the middle. In germline, CDR1 is MNHEY, CDR2 SMNVEV (reference sequence). This CDR3 has 14 residues. DNA for the CDR3: TGTGCCAGCAGTTTATCCGGGGGGGCCACTGAAGCTTTCTTT. As protein: CASSLSGGATEAFF.

Comments on this clone: Other DNA sequences from this sample encode an identical CDR3 as well. The J gene is TRBJ1-5, the V gene TRBV19; the D gene is possibly TRBD1 (6 bases). CDR3 length equals 15 residues. Trimming cost V 2 bases and J 1 base, with 9 bases left between them. CDR1 and CDR2 from the germline V gene are LNHDA and SQIVND (reference sequence). Here the CDR3 DNA reads TGTGCCAGTAGTATATGGGACACCAGCAATCAGCCCCAGCATTTT. Translated: CASSIWDTSNQPQHF.

This rearrangement joins TRBV27 to TRBJ2-7; D gene unclear. The CDR3 has 14 residues. The germline CDR1 and CDR2 sequences are MNHEY and SMNVEV (reference sequence). V lost 3 bases and J 6 bases, leaving 15 bases between the germline ends. In DNA, the CDR3 is TGTGCCAGCAGTTTCCGGTCCCCTCATGGCGAGCAGTACTTC. The encoded protein is CASSFRSPHGEQYF.